This TCR beta chain was documented in a study of PD-L1 blockade in urothelial cancer. Overall study: The patients' atezolizumab therapy, 1,200 mg intravenously every 3 weeks, started at some point between 2014 and 2016. Patients' prior chemotherapy regimens numbered 0 to 3. Blood samples had a median of around 150,000 T cells.

Synthetic spike-ins, TCR analog templates, were added into each PCR. Here immunoSEQ multiplex PCR was the method, and the copy in TCRdb shows in-frame clones only, minus some. This sample has approximately 100,000 clones, with around 85% found just once. The CDR3 extends over 15 amino acids. Losses at the gene ends were 3 bases for V and 4 bases for J; bases not matched to a gene: 8. Per germline, CDR1 SGHRS and CDR2 YFSETQ. The sample consisted of PBMCs, taken around atezolizumab (anti-PD-L1) treatment. The chain is built from TRBV5-1 and TRBJ2-3; 7 nucleotides agree with TRBD2. The sequence was obtained from a man aged 45-60 years with urothelial cancer. This CDR3 reads CASSWEGRAPDTQYF. The CDR3 nucleotides are TGCGCCAGCAGCTGGGAGGGGAGGGCCCCAGATACGCAGTATTTT.